These 6 T cell receptor beta chains originate from one sample sequenced in a study of blood T cell repertoires in COVID-19. Using immunoSEQ multiplex PCR, the repertoire was profiled, and TCRdb retains in-frame clones only, with some absent. Among under 85,000 clones, around 80% were seen once, and the ten largest hold about 5.8%. The sequencing input was peripheral blood. The receptors were sampled from a man aged 60 to 75 with active or convalescent COVID-19.

V and J are TRBV5-8 and TRBJ1-5; D gene ambiguous. The CDR3 is made up of 15 amino acids. Germline values: CDR1 SGHTS, CDR2 YDEGEE. The V end lost 4 bases, the J end lost 2 bases, and 13 bases lay between the germline ends. The CDR3 here is CASSERVVGNQPQHF. CDR3 nucleotides: TGTGCCAGCAGCGAGAGGGTTGTTGGCAATCAGCCCCAGCATTTT.

This chain's CDR3 is CASSRLSPYEQYF. The CDR3, as DNA: TGTGCCAGCAGCCGACTTAGTCCGTACGAGCAGTACTTC. The V call is TRBV5-6, the J call TRBJ2-7; D uncertain. Germline CDR1 SGHDT, CDR2 YYEEEE. This CDR3 has 13 amino acids. Trimming took 4 bases from V and 4 from J, leaving 12 bases between them.

This rearrangement joins TRBV7-3 to TRBJ2-3; 12 bases line up with TRBD2. The V gene end was trimmed by 4 bases and the J gene end by 4 bases; junction bases not matched to a gene: 6. The germline V gene has CDR1 SGHTA and CDR2 FQGTGA. CDR3 size: 16 residues. CDR3 DNA sequence: TGTGCCAGCAGCTCGACTAGCGGGGGCCGGTCAGATACGCAGTATTTT. Its protein is CASSSTSGGRSDTQYF.

This chain joins TRBV19 and TRBJ1-2; perhaps TRBD1 as D (5 bases). The germline gives CDR1 LNHDA, CDR2 SQIVND (reference sequence). The CDR3 is made up of 18 amino acids. V lost 5 bases to trimming and J lost 8 bases, with 30 bases between them. The CDR3, as DNA: TGTGCCAGTAGTTCCCGCGGGGATGGAGGGGTTGTGGGGCGAGGCTACACCTTC. This translates into CASSSRGDGGVVGRGYTF.

The V call is TRBV5-8, the J call TRBJ2-3; possibly TRBD1 for D (5 bases). The CDR3 is 14 amino acids. The V end lost 5 bases, the J end lost 0 bases, and 10 bases lay between the germline ends. Per germline, CDR1 SGHTS and CDR2 YDEGEE. The CDR3 nucleotides read TGTGCCAGCAGGACAGCGCTTAGCACAGATACGCAGTATTTT. Translating it yields CASRTALSTDTQYF. Full variable domain (outside the CDR3, taken from reference TRBV5-8 and TRBJ2-3): EAGVTQSPTHLIKTRGQQATLRCSPISGHTSVYWYQQALGLGLQFLLWYDEGEERNRGNFPPRFSGRQFPNYSSELNVNALELEDSALYLCASRTALSTDTQYFGPGTRLTVL.

This chain links TRBV9 with TRBJ1-5; the match to TRBD1 covers 9 bases. Germline loops: CDR1 SGDLS, CDR2 YYNGEE. The CDR3 totals 15 residues. Germline trimming cut 3 bases from V and 3 bases from J; bases unmatched to any gene: 4. The CDR3 region is CASSEGQGHNQPQHF. Here the CDR3 DNA reads TGTGCCAGCAGCGAGGGACAGGGCCACAATCAGCCCCAGCATTTT.